This is a list of T cell receptor beta chains from one sample in a study of blood T cell repertoires in COVID-19. Sequencing used immunoSEQ multiplex PCR; TCRdb keeps in-frame clones, though not all of them. The data show some 100,000 clones, more than 85% seen once. Sequenced input: peripheral blood. The receptors here all came from a man aged 60-69 years with acute or convalescent COVID-19. The CDR3 runs from the conserved cysteine through the conserved F or W. D genes are given only for firm matches. Only some rows state a clone size, as once, few, many or a class for expanded clones.

D	size	V	length	J	DNA	CDR3
TRBD1	-	TRBV7-3	16	TRBJ2-1	TGTGCCAGCAGCTTAACGAGGGACAGGGGATCAAATGAGCAGTTCTTC	CASSLTRDRGSNEQFF
-	-	TRBV5-1	15	TRBJ2-1	TGCGCCAGCAGCTTGGGCGGGACCACCTACAATGAGCAGTTCTTC	CASSLGGTTYNEQFF
-	-	TRBV6-5	13	TRBJ2-2	TGTGCCAGCGAACAGGGATCAACCGGGGAGCTGTTTTTT	CASEQGSTGELFF
TRBD2	once	TRBV12-3/TRBV12-4	13	TRBJ2-3	TGTGCCAGCAACTCCCGGGGGGTGGATACGCAGTATTTT	CASNSRGVDTQYF
-	-	TRBV4-1	13	TRBJ2-7	TGCGCCAGCAGCCAAGCCCCGAGCCACGAGCAGTACTTC	CASSQAPSHEQYF
TRBD2	-	TRBV6-2/TRBV6-3	15	TRBJ2-1	TGTGCCAGCAGTTACCCCAAGCGGGATGGGGGTGAGCAGTTCTTC	CASSYPKRDGGEQFF
TRBD2	-	TRBV7-3	16	TRBJ2-1	TGTGCCAGCAGCTCCTATCTAGCGGGAGGGCGTAATGAGCAGTTCTTC	CASSSYLAGGRNEQFF
-	few	TRBV19	14	TRBJ1-5	TGTGCCAGTAGTATTAGGGGTGAGAATCAGCCCCAGCATTTT	CASSIRGENQPQHF
TRBD2	once	TRBV28	14	TRBJ2-5	TGTGCCAGCAGAAAAATAGCGGGAAAAGAGACCCAGTACTTC	CASRKIAGKETQYF
-	-	TRBV5-5	13	TRBJ1-3	TGTGCCAGCAGTTACCCCAGTAGAAACACCATATATTTT	CASSYPSRNTIYF
TRBD1	-	TRBV3-1/TRBV3-2	16	TRBJ1-1	TGTGCCAGCAGCCAAAGGATCGGTAGGGGGCATGGTGAAGCTTTCTTT	CASSQRIGRGHGEAFF
-	-	TRBV5-1	15	TRBJ1-3	TGCGCCAGCAGCTTGGTTGAGGGCTCTGGAAACACCATATATTTT	CASSLVEGSGNTIYF
-	-	TRBV7-8	13	TRBJ1-2	TGTGCCAGCAGCACCCTGCAGGGAAGCGGCTACACCTTC	CASSTLQGSGYTF
TRBD1	once	TRBV9	14	TRBJ1-2	TGTGCCAGCAGCACAGGACAGGGGAACTATGGCTACACCTTC	CASSTGQGNYGYTF
-	-	TRBV5-6	15	TRBJ2-3	TGTGCCAGCAGCTGGGCACAGGGTAGTTTTGATACGCAGTATTTT	CASSWAQGSFDTQYF
-	-	TRBV24-1	12	TRBJ2-3	TGTGCCACCAGTGATTGGGCGGATACGCAGTATTTT	CATSDWADTQYF